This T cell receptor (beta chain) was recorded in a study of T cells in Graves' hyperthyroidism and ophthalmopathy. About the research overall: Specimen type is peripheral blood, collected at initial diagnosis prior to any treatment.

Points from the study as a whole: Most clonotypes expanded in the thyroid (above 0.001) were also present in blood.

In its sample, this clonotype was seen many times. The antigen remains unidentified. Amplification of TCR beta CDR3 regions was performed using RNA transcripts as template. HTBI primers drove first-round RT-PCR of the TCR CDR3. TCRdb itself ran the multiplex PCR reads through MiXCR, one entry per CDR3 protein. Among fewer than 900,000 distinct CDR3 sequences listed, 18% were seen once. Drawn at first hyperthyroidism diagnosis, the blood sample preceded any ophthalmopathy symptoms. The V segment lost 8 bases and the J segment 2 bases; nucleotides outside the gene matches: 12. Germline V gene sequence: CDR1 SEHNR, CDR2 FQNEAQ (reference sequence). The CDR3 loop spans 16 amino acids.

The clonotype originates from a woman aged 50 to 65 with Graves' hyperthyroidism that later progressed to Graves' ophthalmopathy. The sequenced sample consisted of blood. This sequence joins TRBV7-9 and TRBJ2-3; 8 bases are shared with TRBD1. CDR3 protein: CASRTMRQGTTDTQYF. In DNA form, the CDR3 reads TGTGCCAGCCGCACTATGAGACAGGGGACCACAGATACGCAGTATTTT.